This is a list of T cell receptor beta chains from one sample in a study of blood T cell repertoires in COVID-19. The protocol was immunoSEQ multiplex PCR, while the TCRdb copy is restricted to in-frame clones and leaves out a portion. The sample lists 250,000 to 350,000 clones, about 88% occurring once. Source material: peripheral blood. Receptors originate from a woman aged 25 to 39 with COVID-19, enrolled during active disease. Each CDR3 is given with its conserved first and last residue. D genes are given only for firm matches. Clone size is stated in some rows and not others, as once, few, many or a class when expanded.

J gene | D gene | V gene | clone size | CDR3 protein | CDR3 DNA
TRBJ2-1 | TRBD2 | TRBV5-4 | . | CASSLGLAGALSSYNEQFF | TGTGCCAGCAGCTTGGGACTAGCGGGGGCACTGAGCTCCTACAATGAGCAGTTCTTC
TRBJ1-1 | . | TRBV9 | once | CASSVDPLPGLLSEAFF | TGTGCCAGCAGCGTAGACCCCCTCCCAGGACTTCTCTCTGAAGCTTTCTTT
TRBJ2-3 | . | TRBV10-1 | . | CASSPTGLTDTQYF | TGCGCCAGCAGCCCAACAGGGCTCACAGATACGCAGTATTTT
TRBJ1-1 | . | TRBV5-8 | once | CASREGGWTEAFF | TGTGCCAGCAGGGAAGGGGGTTGGACTGAAGCTTTCTTT
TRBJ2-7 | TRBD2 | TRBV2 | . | CASRPTSGLDEQYF | TGTGCCAGCAGGCCGACTAGCGGTTTAGACGAGCAGTACTTC
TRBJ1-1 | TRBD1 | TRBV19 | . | CASTLRQGNTEAFF | TGTGCCAGTACCCTTAGACAGGGGAACACTGAAGCTTTCTTT
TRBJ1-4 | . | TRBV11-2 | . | CASSLGGGANEKLFF | TGTGCCAGCAGCTTAGGAGGGGGTGCTAATGAAAAACTGTTTTTT
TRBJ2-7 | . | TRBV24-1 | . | CATSDPLATEQYF | TGTGCCACCAGTGATCCATTAGCTACCGAGCAGTACTTC
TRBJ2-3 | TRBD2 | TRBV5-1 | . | CASSLYSGRRTDTQYF | TGCGCCAGCAGCTTGTATAGCGGGCGCCGCACAGATACGCAGTATTTT
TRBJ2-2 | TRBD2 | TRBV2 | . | CASSEMQIAGEANTGELFF | TGTGCCAGCAGTGAGATGCAAATAGCGGGAGAAGCGAACACCGGGGAGCTGTTTTTT
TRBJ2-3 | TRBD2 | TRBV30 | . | CATWASGSGTDTQYF | TGTGCTACGTGGGCTAGCGGGAGCGGCACAGATACGCAGTATTTT
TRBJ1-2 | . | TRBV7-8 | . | CASSFNRDGYGYTF | TGTGCCAGCAGCTTTAACAGGGACGGGTATGGCTACACCTTC
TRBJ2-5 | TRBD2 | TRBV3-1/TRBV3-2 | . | CASSPRLAGLEETQYF | TGTGCCAGCAGCCCCAGACTAGCGGGATTGGAGGAGACCCAGTACTTC
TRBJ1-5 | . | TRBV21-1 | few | CASRPGQDRQPQHF | TGTGCCAGCAGGCCGGGACAGGATCGTCAGCCCCAGCATTTT
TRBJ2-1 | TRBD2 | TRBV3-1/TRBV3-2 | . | CASSQDPSGNYNEQFF | TGTGCCAGCAGCCAAGACCCTAGCGGGAACTACAATGAGCAGTTCTTC
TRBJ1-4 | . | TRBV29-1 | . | CSVRTGSAEKLFF | TGCAGCGTTAGGACGGGGTCAGCTGAAAAACTGTTTTTT
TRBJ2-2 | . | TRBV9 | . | CASSVAAGLNTGELFF | TGTGCCAGCAGCGTAGCAGCCGGACTCAACACCGGGGAGCTGTTTTTT
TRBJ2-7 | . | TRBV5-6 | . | CASSLIWTPQKEQYF | TGTGCCAGCAGCTTGATCTGGACACCTCAAAAGGAGCAGTACTTC
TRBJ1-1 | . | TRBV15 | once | CATARRGGLNTEAFF | TGTGCCACCGCGAGGAGGGGGGGATTGAACACTGAAGCTTTCTTT
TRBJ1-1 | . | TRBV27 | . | CASSSAGQGGTEAFF | TGTGCCAGCAGTTCAGCTGGCCAGGGTGGCACTGAAGCTTTCTTT
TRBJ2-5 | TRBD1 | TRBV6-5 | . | CASRHRDRQETQYF | TGTGCCAGCAGGCACCGGGACAGACAAGAGACCCAGTACTTC
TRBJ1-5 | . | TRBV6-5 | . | CASSKTGNSNQPQHF | TGTGCCAGCAGCAAGACAGGCAATAGCAATCAGCCCCAGCATTTT